One sample yielded the 31 T cell receptor beta chains listed below, sequenced in a study of T cells in Graves' hyperthyroidism and ophthalmopathy. From RNA transcripts, TCR beta CDR3 regions were amplified. RT-PCR in the first round (using the HTBI primer set) targeted the TCR CDR3. MiXCR was run by TCRdb on the multiplex PCR reads, yielding one entry per CDR3 protein. The sample shows around 350,000 distinct CDR3 sequences, 20% to 25% of them seen only once. The specimen was blood. The receptors originated from a man aged 50 to 59 with Graves' hyperthyroidism.

This clonotype was detected ten times or more. The genes are TRBV2 and TRBJ2-3; D remains ambiguous. The length of the CDR3 is 12 residues. The germline V gene has CDR1 SNHLY and CDR2 FYNNEI. The ends were cut back, 9 bases at V and 2 bases at J, with 9 bases in the middle. CDR3: CARRALTDTQYF. In nucleotides, the CDR3 is TGTGCCAGACGGGCCCTCACAGATACGCAGTATTTT.

The gene calls are TRBV7-9 and TRBJ2-2; possible D gene TRBD2, 7 bases. This CDR3 is built from 17 residues. Trimming removed 5 bases from V and 6 bases from J, with 22 bases in between. The germline gives CDR1 SEHNR, CDR2 FQNEAQ (reference sequence). The chain's CDR3 is CASSPGLAGALAGELFF. CDR3 DNA: TGTGCCAGCAGCCCTGGACTGGCGGGGGCCCTGGCCGGGGAGCTGTTTTTT.

This clonotype was found many times. The chain couples TRBV5-1 to TRBJ2-1; TRBD2 agrees at 9 bases. Losses at the gene ends were 0 bases for V and 9 bases for J; bases not matched to a gene: 4. This CDR3 has 14 amino acids. Germline values: CDR1 SGHRS, CDR2 YFSETQ. CDR3 DNA sequence: TGCGCCAGCAGCTTGGGCCTAGCGGGAATTGAGCAGTTCTTC. This translates into CASSLGLAGIEQFF.

This chain connects TRBV5-1 to TRBJ2-5; TRBD1 is a possible D gene (6 bases). From germline, CDR1 is SGHRS and CDR2 YFSETQ. V dropped 4 bases and J dropped 5 bases, with 18 bases sitting between them. The CDR3 is 15 amino acids. As DNA, the CDR3 is TGCGCCAGCAGCGTTCAGGGGCTCCCCATTGAGACCCAGTACTTC. Translation gives CASSVQGLPIETQYF.

This clonotype was detected only a few times. The gene calls are TRBV27 and TRBJ2-3, with 7 bases fitting TRBD1. CDR3 length: 15 amino acids. The trim removed 2 bases at V and 2 bases at J, leaving 4 bases unmatched. Germline values: CDR1 MNHEY, CDR2 SMNVEV (reference sequence). The CDR3 nucleotides are TGTGCCAGCAGTTTACTACAGGGGCTCACAGATACGCAGTATTTT. This codes for CASSLLQGLTDTQYF.

J is TRBJ1-4 and V is TRBV19; 12 bases agree with TRBD1. The CDR3 extends over 15 amino acids. Germline V gives CDR1 LNHDA, CDR2 SQIVND (reference sequence). Losses at the gene ends were 7 bases for V and 6 bases for J; bases not matched to a gene: 6. In DNA form, the CDR3 reads TGTGCCAGTAAAGGGACAGGGGGCGTGTATGAAAAACTGTTTTTT. This sequence encodes CASKGTGGVYEKLFF.

The V call is TRBV20-1, the J call TRBJ2-1, with D unclear. The CDR3 contains 15 residues. Germline V CDR1 and CDR2: DFQATT, SNEGSKA (reference sequence). V was clipped by 3 bases and J by 4 bases, with 16 bases between them. CDR3 region: CSASPIANPYNEQFF. The DNA of the CDR3 is TGCAGTGCTAGCCCAATAGCCAATCCTTACAATGAGCAGTTCTTC.

In this sample, this clonotype turned up many times. This chain connects TRBV18 to TRBJ1-1; D gene unclear. V lost 2 bases to trimming and J lost 0 bases, with 4 bases between them. The germline V gene encodes CDR1 KGHSH and CDR2 LQKENI. The CDR3 totals 13 residues. The CDR3 DNA sequence: TGTGCCAGCTCACCAACGATGAACACTGAAGCTTTCTTT. Translation gives CASSPTMNTEAFF.

This clonotype showed up just a few times. The chain joins TRBV6-1 to TRBJ1-2; tentatively, D is TRBD1 (6 bases). CDR3 size: 16 residues. V shed 5 bases and J shed 6 bases, with 22 bases lying between them. Looked up from germline, CDR1 is MNHNS and CDR2 is SASEGT. CDR3 bases: TGTGCCAGCAGTCCCTCCGTGGGGGGGCTCGGACATGGCTACACCTTC. Protein product: CASSPSVGGLGHGYTF.

CDR3 residues: CASSRGQGYGYTF. The DNA of the CDR3 is TGTGCCAGCAGCCGGGGACAGGGTTATGGCTACACCTTC. V gene TRBV5-5 combines with J gene TRBJ1-2; 9 positions agree with TRBD1. CDR3 length equals 13 residues. The germline V gene has CDR1 SGHKS and CDR2 YYEKEE (reference sequence). Losses at the gene ends were 4 bases for V and 5 bases for J; bases not matched to a gene: 3.

The rearrangement uses TRBV7-6 and TRBJ2-3; 12 bases match TRBD2. The V gene's germline CDR1 is SGHVS and CDR2 FNYEAQ. V gave up 4 bases and J gave up 2 bases; unmatched junction bases: 4. This CDR3 comprises 16 residues. The CDR3 DNA reads as TGTGCCAGCAGCTCACGACTAGCGGGAGCCACAGATACGCAGTATTTT. Encoded protein: CASSSRLAGATDTQYF.

Concerning this clonotype itself: The limits of the CDR3 on the DNA are not certain, so only TCRdb's listed CDR3 is given. This chain links TRBV29-1 with TRBJ1-2; no check of the table's D call, TRBD1, against the DNA was made. The CDR3 contains 10 residues when both ends are counted. CDR1 and CDR2 (germline): SQVTM, ANQGSEA. The chain's CDR3 is CSVGQGIDTF.

This clonotype was observed a handful of times. The rearrangement uses TRBV19 and TRBJ2-3; 11 nucleotides match TRBD2. Germline V lookup: CDR1 LNHDA, CDR2 SQIVND (reference sequence). This CDR3 region has 16 residues. V lost 3 bases and J lost 2; bases outside the gene matches: 4. CDR3 sequence reads: CASSIPSGGITDTQYF. CDR3 nucleotides: TGTGCCAGTAGTATCCCTAGCGGGGGGATCACAGATACGCAGTATTTT.

At least ten counts were recorded for this clonotype. The chain has TRBV27 and TRBJ2-1, with TRBD2 matching over 7 bases. The V segment lost 5 bases and the J segment 7 bases; nucleotides outside the gene matches: 8. The V gene's germline CDR1 is MNHEY and CDR2 SMNVEV (reference sequence). CDR3 length: 14 residues. The CDR3 here is CASSASGVYNEQFF. Written as DNA, the CDR3 is TGTGCCAGCAGTGCCAGCGGGGTTTATAATGAGCAGTTCTTC.

This rearrangement joins TRBV6-1 to TRBJ1-2; 7 bases are shared with TRBD1. The junction had 4 bases not matched to a gene; V was cut back by 2 bases and J by 4 bases. The CDR3 consists of 14 residues. In germline, CDR1 is MNHNS, CDR2 SASEGT. Here the CDR3 DNA reads TGTGCCAGCAGTGAACAGGGGGTAATCTATGGCTACACCTTC. This codes for CASSEQGVIYGYTF.

This clonotype was recorded at least ten times. The chain is built from TRBV7-2 and TRBJ2-7; 11 nucleotides line up with TRBD2. Germline CDR1 SGHTA, CDR2 FQGNSA. With V trimmed by 4 bases and J by 3 bases, 5 bases remained unmatched. This CDR3 has 15 residues. The CDR3 sequence is CASSWAGTSGYEQYF. CDR3 nucleotides: TGTGCCAGCAGCTGGGCCGGGACTAGCGGCTACGAGCAGTACTTC.

V gene TRBV18 combines with J gene TRBJ1-5, with 9 bases identical to TRBD1. The CDR3 is made up of 14 amino acids. The V gene's germline CDR1 is KGHSH and CDR2 LQKENI. After removal of 6 bases from V and 2 bases from J, the junction contained 2 bases not matched to a gene. CDR3 protein: CASSGQGRNQPQHF. In nucleotides, the CDR3 is TGTGCCAGCTCTGGACAGGGGCGCAATCAGCCCCAGCATTTT.

This clonotype was observed a handful of times. The CDR3 nucleotides read TGTGCCAGCAGTTCCGGACAGGGACTGCGCCATACGCAGTATTTT. This codes for CASSSGQGLRHTQYF. The chain has TRBV12-3 or TRBV12-4 and TRBJ2-3; 8 positions agree with TRBD1. The CDR3 sequence is 15 residues long. The junction had 10 bases not matched to a gene; V was cut back by 4 bases and J by 7 bases.

This clonotype was seen a handful of times. The chain has TRBV11-3 and TRBJ1-3; perhaps TRBD1 as D (6 bases). Trimming left V 0 bases short and J 0 bases short, with 12 bases between. This CDR3 has 17 residues. CDR1 and CDR2 from the germline V gene are SGHNT and YENEEA. For the CDR3, the DNA is TGTGCCAGCAGCTTAGAGGGCAGGGGACGCTCTGGAAACACCATATATTTT. It yields the protein CASSLEGRGRSGNTIYF.

V and J are TRBV3-1 and TRBJ2-7; the D call may be TRBD1 or TRBD2 (5 bases each). This CDR3 is built from 13 residues. The V and J ends lost 5 bases and 1 base respectively, with 9 bases between them. From germline, CDR1 is LGHDT and CDR2 YNNKEL (reference sequence). In nucleotides, the CDR3 is TGTGCCAGCAGCTGGGGGAGATCCTACGAGCAGTACTTC. Translating gives CASSWGRSYEQYF.

The chain links TRBV6-5 to TRBJ1-6; D remains ambiguous. There are 14 residues in the CDR3. Germline V CDR1 and CDR2: MNHEY, SVGAGI. Trimming cost V 0 bases and J 7 bases, with 7 bases left between them. The CDR3: CASSYSDLNSPLHF. The CDR3 nucleotides are TGTGCCAGCAGTTACTCGGACCTCAATTCACCCCTCCACTTT.

The chain is built from TRBV7-9 and TRBJ2-2, with a weak D call TRBD2 (5 bases). The CDR3 covers 15 residues. The V and J ends lost 0 bases and 4 bases respectively, with 9 bases between them. The germline CDR1 and CDR2 sequences are SEHNR and FQNEAQ (reference sequence). CDR3 DNA sequence: TGTGCCAGCAGCTTAGCCCGGGCGGGCACCGGGGAGCTGTTTTTT. Protein sequence: CASSLARAGTGELFF.

This chain uses TRBV5-1 with TRBJ2-1, with 9 nucleotides matching TRBD2. The CDR3 extends over 15 amino acids. The V and J ends lost 4 bases and 6 bases, in that order; junction bases with no gene match: 8. The V gene's germline CDR1 is SGHRS and CDR2 YFSETQ. CDR3 sequence reads: CASSVSGSPSNEQFF. In DNA form, the CDR3 reads TGCGCCAGCAGCGTTAGCGGGAGCCCCTCCAATGAGCAGTTCTTC.

This clonotype was seen a handful of times. V usage is TRBV28 and J usage is TRBJ1-2; D is perhaps TRBD1 (5 bases). The V and J ends lost 1 base and 6 bases respectively, with 9 bases between them. The CDR3 totals 13 residues. Germline assignment: CDR1 MDHEN and CDR2 SYDVKM. The CDR3 loop is CASSLYVGDGYTF. The CDR3 coding sequence is TGTGCCAGCAGTTTATACGTAGGGGATGGCTACACCTTC.

The chain employs TRBV5-6 and TRBJ1-2; D remains unclear. V was trimmed by 0 bases and J by 2 bases, leaving 8 bases between them. CDR3 length equals 14 residues. Germline V gene data show CDR1 as SGHDT and CDR2 as YYEEEE. CDR3: CASSLDGLNYGYTF. CDR3 coding DNA: TGTGCCAGCAGCTTGGACGGATTAAACTATGGCTACACCTTC.

There are a few counts of this clonotype. In DNA form, the CDR3 reads TGCGCCAGCAGCGCCGAAGGAGGGGGCAATCAGCCCCAGCATTTT. Translating it yields CASSAEGGGNQPQHF. The chain links TRBV5-1 to TRBJ1-5; D perhaps matches TRBD1 (5 bases). The length of the CDR3 is 15 residues. In germline, CDR1 is SGHRS, CDR2 YFSETQ. Trimming cost V 4 bases and J 2 bases, with 13 bases left between them.

This chain uses TRBV11-2 with TRBJ2-7, with 9 positions matching TRBD1. V lost 5 bases to trimming and J lost 0 bases; unmatched junction nucleotides: 17. Germline CDR1 and CDR2: SGHAT and FQNNGV. The CDR3 consists of 19 residues. CDR3 loop: CASSPGGQGSTGGSYEQYF. Here the CDR3 DNA reads TGTGCCAGCAGCCCGGGAGGACAGGGGTCAACCGGGGGCTCCTACGAGCAGTACTTC.

This chain's CDR3 is CASREERGTGELFF. The CDR3 DNA reads as TGTGCCAGCAGAGAGGAGAGGGGCACCGGGGAGCTGTTTTTT. The chain has TRBV27 and TRBJ2-2; D tentatively fits TRBD1 or TRBD2 (5 bases each). Per germline, CDR1 MNHEY and CDR2 SMNVEV (reference sequence). The CDR3 has 14 amino acids. Trimming pared 6 bases from V and 4 bases from J, leaving 12 bases between.

The V and J genes are TRBV20-1 and TRBJ2-1; 8 positions match TRBD2. In germline, CDR1 is DFQATT, CDR2 SNEGSKA (reference sequence). The CDR3 contains 17 residues. V gave up 1 base and J gave up 3 bases; unmatched junction bases: 11. Here the CDR3 DNA reads TGCAGTGCTAGAGGAGGCAATAGCGGGACCGACTACAATGAGCAGTTCTTC. This codes for CSARGGNSGTDYNEQFF.

This clonotype was observed a few times. The V call is TRBV20-1, the J call TRBJ2-3; D is unresolved. CDR3 length equals 11 residues. Trimming removed 5 bases from V and 4 bases from J, with 7 bases in between. The germline V gene has CDR1 DFQATT and CDR2 SNEGSKA (reference sequence). Written as DNA, the CDR3 is TGCAGTGCTTATAGTCCAGATACGCAGTATTTT. It encodes CSAYSPDTQYF.

The V call is TRBV27, the J call TRBJ2-7, with 10 bases fitting TRBD2. The CDR3 runs 16 residues. V lost 2 bases and J lost 2; bases outside the gene matches: 6. Germline lookup yields CDR1 MNHEY and CDR2 SMNVEV (reference sequence). The CDR3 protein is CASSLLAGAIPYEQYF. In DNA form, the CDR3 reads TGTGCCAGCAGTTTACTAGCGGGAGCGATCCCCTACGAGCAGTACTTC.